The T cell receptor beta chain under discussion was sequenced for a study of radiotherapy plus CTLA-4 blockade in lung cancer. Germline V gene data show CDR1 as MDHEN and CDR2 as SYDVKM. CDR3 length: 15 residues. Trimming took off 6 bases at V and 0 bases at J, with 12 bases between the two ends. Measured with immunoSEQ multiplex PCR; TCRdb has only the in-frame clones, and not every one. The sample carries tens of thousands of clones, roughly 86% recorded once. This clone was detected only a few times. The study gave focal radiation plus ipilimumab CTLA-4 blockade to patients with chemo-refractory metastatic non-small-cell lung cancer.

The chain employs TRBV28 and TRBJ1-3; D call uncertain. Sequenced here: peripheral blood, sampled from a patient treated with radiotherapy plus ipilimumab. The source is a human donor with non-small cell lung cancer whose response to radiotherapy plus ipilimumab could not be evaluated. The CDR3 bases are TGTGCCAGCAGCCAGCCTAGAGACTCTGGAAACACCATATATTTT. Encoded protein: CASSQPRDSGNTIYF.